This T cell receptor beta chain was recovered during a study of blood T cell repertoires in COVID-19. For the study at large: Samples came from the United States, Italy and Spain, spanning acute and convalescent COVID-19. PBMCs, B-cell-depleted T cells, or T cells were the source of the cDNA or gDNA that made up the material.

Germline-derived CDR1 and CDR2 are SGHTA and FQGNSA. The CDR3 consists of 15 residues. Trimming left V 1 base short and J 1 base short, with 9 bases between. Original data processing: Researchers report that nucleated cell counts were estimated from reference gene primer amplification. The table came from immunoSEQ multiplex PCR; TCRdb's copy has only in-frame clones and leaves some out. Clone size and V and J calls were adopted from that table, with D and trimming inferred from the DNA. Seen here are approximately 150,000 clones, around 86% observed once, and the top ten hold around 1.5%. The receptor's source is a human donor in a cohort sampled during active COVID-19. The chain joins TRBV7-2 to TRBJ2-3; D not resolved. Sample: peripheral blood. The CDR3 DNA is TGTGCCAGCAGCTTAGATATGGGCGGCACAGATACGCAGTATTTT. This sequence encodes CASSLDMGGTDTQYF.